A single T cell receptor (beta chain) is shown here with its context. Its antigen is undetermined. CDR1 is SGHTA and CDR2 is FQGNSA in the germline V gene. This CDR3 has 16 residues. V dropped 5 bases and J dropped 1 base, with 15 bases sitting between them. The sample belongs to a study of response to subunit inactivated influenza vaccine. TCRdb re-called the RT-PCR reads with MiXCR, one entry per CDR3 protein. The sample lists around 850,000 distinct CDR3 sequences, approximately 17% seen once, with approximately 10% in the top ten. Study outcomes and limitations: The authors proposed limited new T cell recruitment per seasonal influenza vaccination.

The rearrangement links TRBV7-2 to TRBJ2-1; either TRBD1 or TRBD2 may fit D (5 bases each). This specimen was PBMCs from blood, taken roughly 5 days after vaccination. The sequence was obtained from a man aged 45-65 years who received an inactivated influenza vaccine. The DNA of the CDR3 is TGTGCCAGCAGCCCCCGGTGGGACCCTTCCTACAATGAGCAGTTCTTC. It codes for CASSPRWDPSYNEQFF. Complete variable domain (other parts from reference TRBV7-2 and TRBJ2-1): GAGVSQSPSNKVTEKGKDVELRCDPISGHTALYWYRQSLGQGLEFLIYFQGNSAPDKSGLPSDRFSAERTGGSVSTLTIQRTQQEDSAVYLCASSPRWDPSYNEQFFGPGTRLTVL.